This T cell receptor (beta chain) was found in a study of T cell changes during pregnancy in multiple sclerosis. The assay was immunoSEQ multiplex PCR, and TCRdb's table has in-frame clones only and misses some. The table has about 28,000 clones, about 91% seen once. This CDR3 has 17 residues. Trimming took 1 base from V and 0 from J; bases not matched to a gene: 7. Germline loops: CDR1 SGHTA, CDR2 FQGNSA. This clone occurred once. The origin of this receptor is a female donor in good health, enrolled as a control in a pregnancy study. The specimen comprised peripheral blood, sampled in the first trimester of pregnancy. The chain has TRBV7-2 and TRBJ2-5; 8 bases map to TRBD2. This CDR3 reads CASSLGQRGTNQETQYF. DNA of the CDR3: TGTGCCAGCAGCTTAGGACAGCGGGGGACGAACCAAGAGACCCAGTACTTC. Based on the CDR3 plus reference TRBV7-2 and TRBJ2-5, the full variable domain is GAGVSQSPSNKVTEKGKDVELRCDPISGHTALYWYRQSLGQGLEFLIYFQGNSAPDKSGLPSDRFSAERTGGSVSTLTIQRTQQEDSAVYLCASSLGQRGTNQETQYFGPGTRLLVL.